The 7 T cell receptor beta chains below were found in one sample sequenced in a study of blood T cells in healthy people across ages. Through a sample-barcoded 5' primer and a J-beta primer mix, a second PCR was run for about 6 to 11 cycles. MiXCR, applied by TCRdb to the 5' RACE reads, yields one record per CDR3 protein. The sample includes approximately 1.5 million distinct CDR3 sequences, roughly a third of them seen just once. Sequencing was performed on blood. These receptors all come from a woman aged 25 to 39 in good health.

The rearrangement links TRBV14 to TRBJ2-5; 8 bases fit TRBD2. Gene TRBJ2-7 matches the end of the DNA better, so the J call may be wrong. There are 15 residues in the CDR3. From germline, CDR1 is SGHDN and CDR2 FVKESK. The CDR3 spells CASSQDSSGLREQYF. CDR3 coding DNA: TGTGCCAGCAGCCAAGATTCTAGCGGGCTCCGCGAGCAGTACTTC.

As for this clonotype: Sequence at one end of the junction differs from germline and may be a read error. This chain joins TRBV6-1 and TRBJ2-6; D assignment may be TRBD1 or TRBD2 (5 bases each). The CDR3 has 17 amino acids. Germline loops: CDR1 MNHNS, CDR2 SASEGT. In DNA, the CDR3 is TGTGCCAGCAGCAGGGATGGGAGCGAGTCTGGGGCCAACGTCCGGACTTTC. Its protein is CASSRDGSESGANVRTF.

This clonotype was counted at least ten times. V is TRBV29-1 and J is TRBJ2-7; D possibly matches TRBD1 or TRBD2 (6 bases each). The germline V and J ends were trimmed by 3 bases and 9 bases, with 12 bases remaining between them. From germline, CDR1 is SQVTM and CDR2 ANQGSEA. There are 11 residues in the CDR3. For the CDR3, the DNA is TGCAGCGTTGACCGGGGGCGAGTGCAGTACTTC. Translating it yields CSVDRGRVQYF.

A word on this clonotype: This may stem from a read error, because a much larger clone lies one nucleotide away. The V call is TRBV7-2, the J call TRBJ2-7; D may be TRBD1 (6 bases). This CDR3 has 16 residues. Deletions cut 10 bases from V and 3 bases from J, with 25 bases between. The germline V gene has CDR1 SGHTA and CDR2 FQGNSA. CDR3 residues: CATAWDGTHSDYEQYF. In nucleotides, the CDR3 is TGTGCCACCGCTTGGGACGGGACACACTCCGACTACGAGCAGTACTTC.

The V call is TRBV3-1, the J call TRBJ2-3; 7 bases are a match to TRBD2. CDR1 is LGHDT, CDR2 YNNKEL, per germline (reference sequence). The CDR3 loop spans 15 amino acids. V shed 1 base, J shed 4 bases, and the junction held 5 bases outside the gene matches. The CDR3 region has the DNA TGTGCCAGCAGCCAAGGGCTAGCGGATGCAGATACGCAGTATTTT. The encoded protein is CASSQGLADADTQYF.

This clonotype was observed a few times. At one end the junction does not follow the germline gene, possibly because of a read error. The rearrangement joins TRBV4-1 to TRBJ2-5; D may match TRBD1 or TRBD2 (5 bases each). Gene TRBJ2-7 matches the end of the DNA better, so the J call may be wrong. The germline V gene has CDR1 MGHRA and CDR2 YSYEKL. The CDR3 consists of 15 residues. The CDR3 DNA follows: TGTGCCAGCAGCCAAACGGGACCGCCGAGCTACGAGCAGTACTTC. It is translated as CASSQTGPPSYEQYF.

This clonotype occurred a few times. This rearrangement joins TRBV7-2 to TRBJ2-3; 8 positions agree with TRBD2. This CDR3 has 17 amino acids. Germline trimming cut 2 bases from V and 4 bases from J; bases unmatched to any gene: 11. Per the germline V gene, CDR1 is SGHTA and CDR2 is FQGNSA. The CDR3 DNA is TGTGCCAGCAGCTTATTCTCGGCGGGAGGAGAGTCAGATACGCAGTATTTT. The encoded protein is CASSLFSAGGESDTQYF.